What follows describes a single T cell receptor (beta chain). These data are taken from a study of tumor-infiltrating lymphocytes in oesophageal squamous cell carcinoma. CDR3 length equals 15 residues. Germline V gives CDR1 SEHNR, CDR2 FQNEAQ (reference sequence). TCRdb reanalysed the PCR reads using MiXCR and keeps one entry per CDR3 protein. The profile shows 9,500 or so distinct CDR3 sequences, approximately 59% of them singletons. Source material: esophageal tumor tissue. This rearrangement joins TRBV7-9 to TRBJ2-3, with D unclear. The J call may be faulty, since TRBJ2-1 better matches the DNA end. This receptor was identified in a female donor with esophageal squamous cell carcinoma. The CDR3 spells CASSLAWGYDNEQFF. CDR3 DNA sequence: TGTGCCAGCAGCTTAGCGTGGGGTTACGACAATGAGCAGTTCTTC.